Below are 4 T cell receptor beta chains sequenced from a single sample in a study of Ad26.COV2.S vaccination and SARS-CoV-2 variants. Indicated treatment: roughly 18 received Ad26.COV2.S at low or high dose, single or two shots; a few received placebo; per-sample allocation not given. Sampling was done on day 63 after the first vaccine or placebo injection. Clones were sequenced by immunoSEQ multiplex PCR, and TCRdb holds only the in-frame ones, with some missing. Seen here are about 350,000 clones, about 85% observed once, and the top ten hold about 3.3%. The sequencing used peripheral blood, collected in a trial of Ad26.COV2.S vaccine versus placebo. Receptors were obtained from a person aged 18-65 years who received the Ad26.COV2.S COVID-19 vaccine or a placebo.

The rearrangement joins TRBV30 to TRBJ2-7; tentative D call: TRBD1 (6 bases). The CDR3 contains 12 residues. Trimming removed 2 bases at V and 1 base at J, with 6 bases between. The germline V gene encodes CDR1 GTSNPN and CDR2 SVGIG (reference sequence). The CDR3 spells CAWSQGSYEQYF. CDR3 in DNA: TGTGCCTGGAGTCAGGGGTCCTACGAGCAGTACTTC.

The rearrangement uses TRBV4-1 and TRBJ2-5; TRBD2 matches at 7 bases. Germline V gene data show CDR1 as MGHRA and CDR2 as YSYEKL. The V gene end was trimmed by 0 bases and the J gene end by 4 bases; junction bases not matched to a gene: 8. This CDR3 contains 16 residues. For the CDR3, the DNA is TGCGCCAGCAGCCAAGAAGGTGGTGGGGGGGGAGAGACCCAGTACTTC. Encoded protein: CASSQEGGGGGETQYF.

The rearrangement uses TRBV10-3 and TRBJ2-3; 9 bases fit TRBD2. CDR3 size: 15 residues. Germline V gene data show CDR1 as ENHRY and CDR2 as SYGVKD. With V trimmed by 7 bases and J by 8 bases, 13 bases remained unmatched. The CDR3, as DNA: TGTGCCATCACCTCGAGACTAGCGGATCTGGGTACGCAGTATTTT. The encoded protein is CAITSRLADLGTQYF.

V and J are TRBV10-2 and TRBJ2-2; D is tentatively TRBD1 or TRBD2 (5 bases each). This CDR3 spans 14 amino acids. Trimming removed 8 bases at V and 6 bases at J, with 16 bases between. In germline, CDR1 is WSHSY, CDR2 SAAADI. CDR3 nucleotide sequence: TGCGCCAGCCCTGGGGGAAGGCTTCCCGGGGAGCTGTTTTTT. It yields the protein CASPGGRLPGELFF.